These T cell receptor beta chains were read from a single sample in a study of cytomegalovirus exposure and HLA in healthy donors. The data were produced by immunoSEQ multiplex PCR, yet TCRdb's version contains in-frame clones alone and is incomplete. The sample includes roughly 69,000 clones, about 80% of them seen just once. Source material: PBMCs. All receptors derive from a man between 18 and 35 years old in good health and CMV-seronegative. CDR3s include the opening cysteine and the closing phenylalanine or tryptophan. A D gene is named only where the DNA matches it firmly. Expanded clones get a size class; other rows say once, few or many, or leave the size out.

clone_size: .; j_call: TRBJ2-1; d_call: TRBD1; v_call: TRBV6-6; cdr3_length: 15; cdr3_aa: CASSPPPTGGREQFF; cdr3_nt: TGTGCCAGCAGCCCCCCCCCGACAGGGGGCCGTGAGCAGTTCTTC
clone_size: .; j_call: TRBJ2-4; d_call: .; v_call: TRBV11-2; cdr3_length: 16; cdr3_aa: CASSLASGIAKNIQYF; cdr3_nt: TGTGCCAGCAGCTTAGCGTCCGGGATAGCCAAAAACATTCAGTACTTC
clone_size: .; j_call: TRBJ2-5; d_call: .; v_call: TRBV5-4; cdr3_length: 14; cdr3_aa: CASSLGTGLETQYF; cdr3_nt: TGTGCCAGCAGCTTAGGTACAGGGTTAGAGACCCAGTACTTC
clone_size: .; j_call: TRBJ2-3; d_call: .; v_call: TRBV12-5; cdr3_length: 11; cdr3_aa: CASGVGSGQYF; cdr3_nt: TGTGCTAGTGGGGTGGGCTCAGGCCAGTATTTT
clone_size: .; j_call: TRBJ2-2; d_call: .; v_call: TRBV6-1; cdr3_length: 13; cdr3_aa: CASSATGTGELFF; cdr3_nt: TGTGCCAGCAGTGCCACAGGGACCGGGGAGCTGTTTTTT
clone_size: .; j_call: TRBJ2-3; d_call: TRBD2; v_call: TRBV28; cdr3_length: 15; cdr3_aa: CASSVWAGGTDTQYF; cdr3_nt: TGTGCCAGCAGTGTTTGGGCGGGGGGCACAGATACGCAGTATTTT
clone_size: .; j_call: TRBJ2-2; d_call: .; v_call: TRBV5-4; cdr3_length: 14; cdr3_aa: CASSYDSRTGELFF; cdr3_nt: TGTGCCAGCAGCTATGACTCCCGGACCGGGGAGCTGTTTTTT
clone_size: .; j_call: TRBJ1-5; d_call: TRBD1; v_call: TRBV6-5; cdr3_length: 14; cdr3_aa: CASSRQGINQPQHF; cdr3_nt: TGTGCCAGCAGTAGACAGGGGATCAATCAGCCCCAGCATTTT
clone_size: .; j_call: TRBJ1-5; d_call: .; v_call: TRBV29-1; cdr3_length: 13; cdr3_aa: CSVVAYSNQPQHF; cdr3_nt: TGCAGCGTTGTAGCTTATAGCAATCAGCCCCAGCATTTT
clone_size: .; j_call: TRBJ1-1; d_call: TRBD1; v_call: TRBV18; cdr3_length: 13; cdr3_aa: CASSRGQGTEAFF; cdr3_nt: TGTGCCAGCTCCCGCGGACAGGGGACTGAAGCTTTCTTT
clone_size: .; j_call: TRBJ1-6; d_call: TRBD1; v_call: TRBV4-3; cdr3_length: 16; cdr3_aa: CASSLNLQGANSPLHF; cdr3_nt: TGCGCCAGCAGCTTGAATTTACAGGGGGCGAATTCACCCCTCCACTTT
clone_size: once; j_call: TRBJ2-4; d_call: TRBD1; v_call: TRBV19; cdr3_length: 16; cdr3_aa: CASSTGQGIAKNIQYF; cdr3_nt: TGTGCCAGTAGTACCGGACAGGGCATAGCCAAAAACATTCAGTACTTC
clone_size: once; j_call: TRBJ1-3; d_call: TRBD1; v_call: TRBV9; cdr3_length: 15; cdr3_aa: CASSPGTVSGNTIYF; cdr3_nt: TGTGCCAGCAGCCCCGGGACAGTCTCTGGAAACACCATATATTTT
clone_size: .; j_call: TRBJ2-7; d_call: .; v_call: TRBV5-1; cdr3_length: 15; cdr3_aa: CASSYPGGQLYEQYF; cdr3_nt: TGCGCCAGCAGCTACCCTGGCGGCCAGCTCTACGAGCAGTACTTC
clone_size: .; j_call: TRBJ1-3; d_call: .; v_call: TRBV5-1; cdr3_length: 15; cdr3_aa: CASSYDRISGNTIYF; cdr3_nt: TGCGCCAGCAGCTATGACAGGATATCAGGAAACACCATATATTTT
clone_size: .; j_call: TRBJ2-3; d_call: TRBD2; v_call: TRBV5-4; cdr3_length: 17; cdr3_aa: CASSRPRGGGAADTQYF; cdr3_nt: TGTGCCAGCAGCCGCCCGAGGGGCGGGGGGGCGGCAGATACGCAGTATTTT
clone_size: .; j_call: TRBJ2-2; d_call: TRBD1; v_call: TRBV9; cdr3_length: 17; cdr3_aa: CASSVDGGGQGTGELFF; cdr3_nt: TGTGCCAGCAGCGTAGATGGAGGGGGACAGGGCACCGGGGAGCTGTTTTTT
clone_size: .; j_call: TRBJ1-6; d_call: TRBD1; v_call: TRBV10-3; cdr3_length: 13; cdr3_aa: CAIRDRNDSPLHF; cdr3_nt: TGTGCCATCAGGGACAGGAACGATTCACCCCTCCACTTT
clone_size: once; j_call: TRBJ1-4; d_call: .; v_call: TRBV5-5; cdr3_length: 15; cdr3_aa: CASSPAGRVNEKLFF; cdr3_nt: TGTGCCAGCAGCCCCGCGGGACGGGTTAATGAAAAACTGTTTTTT
clone_size: few; j_call: TRBJ1-6; d_call: .; v_call: TRBV5-1; cdr3_length: 15; cdr3_aa: CASSLWETQNSPLHF; cdr3_nt: TGCGCCAGCAGCTTGTGGGAGACACAAAATTCACCCCTCCACTTT
clone_size: few; j_call: TRBJ1-6; d_call: .; v_call: TRBV28; cdr3_length: 11; cdr3_aa: CASSGQGSLHF; cdr3_nt: TGTGCCAGCAGTGGCCAGGGGTCCCTCCACTTT
clone_size: .; j_call: TRBJ2-2; d_call: .; v_call: TRBV12-5; cdr3_length: 13; cdr3_aa: CASGLVSTGELFF; cdr3_nt: TGTGCTAGTGGTTTGGTTAGCACCGGGGAGCTGTTTTTT
clone_size: once; j_call: TRBJ1-6; d_call: TRBD1; v_call: TRBV11-2; cdr3_length: 13; cdr3_aa: CASSSRQGLSLHF; cdr3_nt: TGTGCCAGCAGCTCCAGACAGGGTCTTTCACTCCACTTT
clone_size: .; j_call: TRBJ1-2; d_call: .; v_call: TRBV6-5; cdr3_length: 13; cdr3_aa: CASSYGRVDGYTF; cdr3_nt: TGTGCCAGCAGTTACGGCAGGGTGGATGGCTACACCTTC
clone_size: .; j_call: TRBJ1-1; d_call: .; v_call: TRBV7-9; cdr3_length: 14; cdr3_aa: CASSLGQSHGEAFF; cdr3_nt: TGTGCCAGCAGCTTAGGACAATCTCACGGAGAAGCTTTCTTT
clone_size: .; j_call: TRBJ2-2; d_call: TRBD1; v_call: TRBV6-7; cdr3_length: 18; cdr3_aa: CASSFPVPGQGSPGELFF; cdr3_nt: TGTGCCAGCAGCTTTCCTGTACCGGGACAGGGGTCCCCCGGGGAGCTGTTTTTT
clone_size: .; j_call: TRBJ2-7; d_call: TRBD1; v_call: TRBV28; cdr3_length: 14; cdr3_aa: CASIPGQGSNEQYF; cdr3_nt: TGTGCCAGCATCCCGGGACAGGGGTCGAACGAGCAGTACTTC
clone_size: .; j_call: TRBJ1-6; d_call: TRBD1; v_call: TRBV9; cdr3_length: 14; cdr3_aa: CASSVRTGSSPLHF; cdr3_nt: TGTGCCAGCAGCGTACGGACAGGGTCTTCACCCCTCCACTTT
clone_size: .; j_call: TRBJ2-1; d_call: TRBD2; v_call: TRBV7-6; cdr3_length: 15; cdr3_aa: CASSSIAGGRDEQFF; cdr3_nt: TGTGCCAGCAGCTCGATAGCGGGGGGGCGAGATGAGCAGTTCTTC
clone_size: .; j_call: TRBJ1-6; d_call: TRBD1; v_call: TRBV28; cdr3_length: 15; cdr3_aa: CASSSTGARASPLHF; cdr3_nt: TGTGCCAGCAGTTCGACAGGGGCCCGAGCCTCACCCCTCCACTTT
clone_size: .; j_call: TRBJ1-1; d_call: TRBD1; v_call: TRBV6-5; cdr3_length: 14; cdr3_aa: CASDNKPRQGKAFF; cdr3_nt: TGTGCCAGCGACAATAAACCCCGACAGGGGAAGGCTTTCTTT
clone_size: .; j_call: TRBJ2-4; d_call: TRBD2; v_call: TRBV15; cdr3_length: 15; cdr3_aa: CATPRGGVAKNIQYF; cdr3_nt: TGTGCCACCCCCCGGGGGGGGGTAGCCAAAAACATTCAGTACTTC
clone_size: .; j_call: TRBJ2-7; d_call: TRBD1; v_call: TRBV11-2; cdr3_length: 15; cdr3_aa: CASSSLGTGDYEQYF; cdr3_nt: TGTGCCAGCTCGTCACTAGGGACAGGGGACTACGAGCAGTACTTC
clone_size: .; j_call: TRBJ1-3; d_call: .; v_call: TRBV7-9; cdr3_length: 18; cdr3_aa: CASSLDRSGFSSGNTIYF; cdr3_nt: TGTGCCAGCAGCTTAGACCGCTCAGGGTTCAGCTCTGGAAACACCATATATTTT
clone_size: .; j_call: TRBJ1-1; d_call: .; v_call: TRBV19; cdr3_length: 13; cdr3_aa: CASSIPGYTEAFF; cdr3_nt: TGTGCCAGTAGTATTCCAGGGTACACTGAAGCTTTCTTT
clone_size: .; j_call: TRBJ2-7; d_call: .; v_call: TRBV28; cdr3_length: 13; cdr3_aa: CASSPPGQNEQYF; cdr3_nt: TGTGCCAGCAGTCCACCCGGACAGAACGAGCAGTACTTC